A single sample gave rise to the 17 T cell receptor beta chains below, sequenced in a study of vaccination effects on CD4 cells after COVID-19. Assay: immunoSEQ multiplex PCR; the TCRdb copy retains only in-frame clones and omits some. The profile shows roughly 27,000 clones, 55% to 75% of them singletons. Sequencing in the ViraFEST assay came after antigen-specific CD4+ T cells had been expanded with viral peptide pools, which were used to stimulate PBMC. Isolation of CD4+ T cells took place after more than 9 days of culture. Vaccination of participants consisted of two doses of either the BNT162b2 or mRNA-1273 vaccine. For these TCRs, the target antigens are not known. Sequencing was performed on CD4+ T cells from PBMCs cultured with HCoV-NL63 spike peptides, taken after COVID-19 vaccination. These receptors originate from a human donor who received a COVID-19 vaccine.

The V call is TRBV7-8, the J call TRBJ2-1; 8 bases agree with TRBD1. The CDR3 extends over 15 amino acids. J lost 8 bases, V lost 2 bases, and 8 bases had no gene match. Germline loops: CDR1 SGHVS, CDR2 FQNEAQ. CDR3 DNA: TGTGCCAGCAGCTTAAATTGGCAGGGGGCATATGAGCAGTTCTTC. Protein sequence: CASSLNWQGAYEQFF.

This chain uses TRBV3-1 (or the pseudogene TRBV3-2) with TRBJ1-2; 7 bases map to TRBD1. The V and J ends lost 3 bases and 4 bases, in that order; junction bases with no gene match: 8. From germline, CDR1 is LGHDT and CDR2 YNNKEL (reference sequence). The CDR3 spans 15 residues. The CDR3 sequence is CASSHSNRGGYGYTF. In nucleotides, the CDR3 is TGTGCCAGCAGCCATTCCAACAGGGGCGGCTATGGCTACACCTTC.

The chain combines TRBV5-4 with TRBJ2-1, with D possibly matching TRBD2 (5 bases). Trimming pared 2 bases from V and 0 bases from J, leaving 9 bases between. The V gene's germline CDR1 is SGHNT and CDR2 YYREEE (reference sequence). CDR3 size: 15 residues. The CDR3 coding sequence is TGTGCCAGCAGCTTAAGCGGAAGCTCCTACAATGAGCAGTTCTTC. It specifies CASSLSGSSYNEQFF.

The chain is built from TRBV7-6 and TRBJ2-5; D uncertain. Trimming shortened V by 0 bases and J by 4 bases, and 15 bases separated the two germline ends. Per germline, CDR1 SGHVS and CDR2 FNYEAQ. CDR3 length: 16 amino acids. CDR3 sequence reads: CASSLAQPLGVETQYF. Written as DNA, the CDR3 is TGTGCCAGCAGCTTAGCTCAACCTCTTGGTGTAGAGACCCAGTACTTC.

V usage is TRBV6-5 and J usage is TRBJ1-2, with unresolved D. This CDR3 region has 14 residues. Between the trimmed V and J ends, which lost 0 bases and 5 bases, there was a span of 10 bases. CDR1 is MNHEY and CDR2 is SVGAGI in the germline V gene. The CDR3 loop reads CASSYSLSLYGYTF. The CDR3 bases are TGTGCCAGCAGTTACTCTCTATCCTTGTATGGCTACACCTTC.

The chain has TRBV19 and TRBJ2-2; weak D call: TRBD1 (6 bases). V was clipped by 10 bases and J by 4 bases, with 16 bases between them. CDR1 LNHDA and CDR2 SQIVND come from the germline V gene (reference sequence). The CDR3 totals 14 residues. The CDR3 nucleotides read TGTGCCACTTTCCGGGACACGCGCACCGGGGAGCTGTTTTTT. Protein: CATFRDTRTGELFF.

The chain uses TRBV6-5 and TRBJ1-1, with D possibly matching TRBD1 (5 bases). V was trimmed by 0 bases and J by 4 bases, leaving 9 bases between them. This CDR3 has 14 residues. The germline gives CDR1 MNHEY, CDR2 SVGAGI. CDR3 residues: CASSYSVGTTEAFF. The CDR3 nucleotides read TGTGCCAGCAGTTACTCGGTGGGGACCACTGAAGCTTTCTTT.

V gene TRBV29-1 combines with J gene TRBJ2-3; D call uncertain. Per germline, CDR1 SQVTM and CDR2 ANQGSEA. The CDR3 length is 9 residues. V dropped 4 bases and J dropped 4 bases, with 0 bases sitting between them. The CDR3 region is CSVADTQYF. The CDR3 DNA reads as TGCAGCGTTGCAGATACGCAGTATTTT.

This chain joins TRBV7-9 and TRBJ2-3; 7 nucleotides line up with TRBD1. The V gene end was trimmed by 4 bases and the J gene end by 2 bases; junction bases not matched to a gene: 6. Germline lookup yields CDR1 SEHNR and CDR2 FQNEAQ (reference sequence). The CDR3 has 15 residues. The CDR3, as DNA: TGTGCCAGCAGCTCTCGGACAGGATCCACAGATACGCAGTATTTT. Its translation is CASSSRTGSTDTQYF.

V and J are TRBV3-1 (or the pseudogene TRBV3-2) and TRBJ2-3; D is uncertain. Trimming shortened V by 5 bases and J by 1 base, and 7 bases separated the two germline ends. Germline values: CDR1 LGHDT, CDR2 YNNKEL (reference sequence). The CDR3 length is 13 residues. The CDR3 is CASSVRGTDTQYF. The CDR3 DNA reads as TGTGCCAGCAGCGTCCGGGGCACAGATACGCAGTATTTT.

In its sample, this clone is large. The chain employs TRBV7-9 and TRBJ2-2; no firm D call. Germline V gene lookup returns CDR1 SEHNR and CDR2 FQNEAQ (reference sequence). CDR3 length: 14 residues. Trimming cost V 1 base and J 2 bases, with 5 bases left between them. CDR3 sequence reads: CASSLGGNTGELFF. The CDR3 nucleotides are TGTGCCAGCAGCTTAGGGGGTAACACCGGGGAGCTGTTTTTT.

CDR3 in amino acids: CASSPSWGTGNYEQYF. The DNA for the CDR3 is TGTGCCAGCAGTCCTTCCTGGGGGACTGGGAACTACGAGCAGTACTTC. The V call is TRBV27, the J call TRBJ2-7, with D perhaps matching TRBD2 (6 bases). Per germline, CDR1 MNHEY and CDR2 SMNVEV (reference sequence). V lost 5 bases to trimming and J lost 3 bases, with 20 bases between them. The CDR3 is 16 residues long.

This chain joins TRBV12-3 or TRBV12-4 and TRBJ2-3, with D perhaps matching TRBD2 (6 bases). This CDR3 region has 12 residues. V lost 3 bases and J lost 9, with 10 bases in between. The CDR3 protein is CASSLEGRTQYF. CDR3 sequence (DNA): TGTGCCAGCAGTTTGGAGGGCAGGACGCAGTATTTT.

DNA for the CDR3: TGCGCCAGCAGCTTGGTTGGCCAGACGCAAGAGACCCAGTACTTC. This encodes CASSLVGQTQETQYF. The V and J genes are TRBV5-1 and TRBJ2-5; D remains unclear. The CDR3 covers 15 residues. Per the germline V gene, CDR1 is SGHRS and CDR2 is YFSETQ. The V end was cut by 0 bases, the J end by 2 bases, with 11 bases between. The whole variable domain, remainder taken from reference TRBV5-1 and TRBJ2-5, is KAGVTQTPRYLIKTRGQQVTLSCSPISGHRSVSWYQQTPGQGLQFLFEYFSETQRNKGNFPGRFSGRQFSNSRSEMNVSTLELGDSALYLCASSLVGQTQETQYFGPGTRLLVL.

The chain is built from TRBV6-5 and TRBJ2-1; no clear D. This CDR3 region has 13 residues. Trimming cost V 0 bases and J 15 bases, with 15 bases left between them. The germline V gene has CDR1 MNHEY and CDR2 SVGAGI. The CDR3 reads CASSYSNSSPAFF. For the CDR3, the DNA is TGTGCCAGCAGTTACTCGAATAGCTCCCCCGCGTTCTTC.

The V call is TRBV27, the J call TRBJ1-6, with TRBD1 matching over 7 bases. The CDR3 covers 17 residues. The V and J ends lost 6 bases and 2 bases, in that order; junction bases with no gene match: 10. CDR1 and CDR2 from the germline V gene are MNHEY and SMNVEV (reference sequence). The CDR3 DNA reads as TGTGCCAGCAGCCTCTACACCGGGACAGCCTATAATTCACCCCTCCACTTT. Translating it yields CASSLYTGTAYNSPLHF.

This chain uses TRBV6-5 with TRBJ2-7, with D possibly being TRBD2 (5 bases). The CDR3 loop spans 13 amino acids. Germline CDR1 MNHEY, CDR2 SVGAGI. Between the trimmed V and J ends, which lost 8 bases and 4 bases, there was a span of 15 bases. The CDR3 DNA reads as TGTGCCAGCGTGAAACCTGGGAGTTACGAGCAGTACTTC. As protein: CASVKPGSYEQYF.